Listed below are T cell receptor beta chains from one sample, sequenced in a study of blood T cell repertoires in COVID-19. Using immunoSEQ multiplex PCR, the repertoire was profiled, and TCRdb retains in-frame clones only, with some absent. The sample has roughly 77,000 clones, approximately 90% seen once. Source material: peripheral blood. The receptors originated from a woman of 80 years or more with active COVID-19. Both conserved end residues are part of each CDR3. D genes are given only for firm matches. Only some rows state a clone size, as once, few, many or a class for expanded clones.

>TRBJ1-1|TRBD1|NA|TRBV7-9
TGTGCCAGCAGCGGCGGGACAGCCCTTGAAGCTTTCTTT
CASSGGTALEAFF
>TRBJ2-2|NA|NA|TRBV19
TGTGCCAGTGCCACGACTAGGACCGGGGAGCTGTTTTTT
CASATTRTGELFF
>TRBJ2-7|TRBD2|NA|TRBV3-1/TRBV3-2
TGTGCCAGCACCCCTTTCGGACTAGCGGGGGTAAACGAGCAGTACTTC
CASTPFGLAGVNEQYF
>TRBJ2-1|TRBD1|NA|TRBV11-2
TGTGCCAGCAGCTTAGTTTACGGGACAGGGGGCTCCTACAATGAGCAGTTCTTC
CASSLVYGTGGSYNEQFF
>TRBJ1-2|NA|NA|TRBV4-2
TGTGCCAGCAGCCAAGATCTGCAGGGCTCCTATGGCTACACCTTC
CASSQDLQGSYGYTF
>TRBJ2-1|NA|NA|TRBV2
TGTGCCAGCAGTGGGTTGCTGGCGGCCGGTGAGCAGTTCTTC
CASSGLLAAGEQFF
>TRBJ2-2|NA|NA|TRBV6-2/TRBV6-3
TGTGCCAGCAGTTTGAGGCGGAAGAACACCGGGGAGCTGTTTTTT
CASSLRRKNTGELFF
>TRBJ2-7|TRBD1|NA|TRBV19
TGTGCCAGTAGTATTGGGACAGGGGGAATCTCCTACGAGCAGTACTTC
CASSIGTGGISYEQYF
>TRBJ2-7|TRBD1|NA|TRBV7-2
TGTGCCAGCAGCTTAAGTCGGACAGGGGGCCGCGAGCAGTACTTC
CASSLSRTGGREQYF
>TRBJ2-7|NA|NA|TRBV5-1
TGCGCCAGCAGCTTAAGGCAGGGATCCTACGAGCAGTACTTC
CASSLRQGSYEQYF
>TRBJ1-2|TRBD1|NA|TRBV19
TGTGCCAGTAGTTTCCGCGGACAGGGGGTTTCGCGCTACACCTTC
CASSFRGQGVSRYTF
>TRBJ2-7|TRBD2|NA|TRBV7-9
TGTGCCAGCAGCATCCCGGGACTAGCGGGAGTCTACGAGCAGTACTTC
CASSIPGLAGVYEQYF
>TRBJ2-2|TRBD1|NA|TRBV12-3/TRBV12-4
TGTGCCGGACAGGTGGCCTACACCGGGGAGCTGTTTTTT
CAGQVAYTGELFF
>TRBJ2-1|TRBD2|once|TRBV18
TGTGCCAGCTCACCCCGGACTAGCGGGACTAGTTACAATGAGCAGTTCTTC
CASSPRTSGTSYNEQFF
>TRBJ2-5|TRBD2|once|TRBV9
TGTGCCAGCAGCGTGGGATCTAGCGGGAGAAAGGAGACCCAGTACTTC
CASSVGSSGRKETQYF
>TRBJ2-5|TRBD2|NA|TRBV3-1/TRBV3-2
TGTGCCAGCAGCCCCGGACTAGCGGGATATGGGGAGACCCAGTACTTC
CASSPGLAGYGETQYF
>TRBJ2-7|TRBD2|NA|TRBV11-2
TGTGCCAGCAGCTTAGGGGGGACGGTAGCGGGAGGAAGGGAGCAGTACTTC
CASSLGGTVAGGREQYF
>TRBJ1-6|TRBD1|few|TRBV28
TGTGCCAGCAGACGACAGGGGGCCAGTAATTCACCCCTCCACTTT
CASRRQGASNSPLHF
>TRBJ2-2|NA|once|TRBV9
TGTGCCAGCAGCGTATATGGGGCCGGCACCGGGGAGCTGTTTTTT
CASSVYGAGTGELFF
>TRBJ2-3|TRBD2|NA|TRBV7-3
TGTGCCAGCAGCTTAATGGGACTAGAGGCAGATACGCAGTATTTT
CASSLMGLEADTQYF
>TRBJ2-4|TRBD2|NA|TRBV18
TGTGCCAGCTCACCGGGGACTAGCGGGAGGAGGGGTGCCAAAAACATTCAGTACTTC
CASSPGTSGRRGAKNIQYF
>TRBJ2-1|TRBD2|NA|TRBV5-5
TGTGCCAGCAGCTTGGATGATAGAGCGGGAGGAACCTACAATGAGCAGTTCTTC
CASSLDDRAGGTYNEQFF
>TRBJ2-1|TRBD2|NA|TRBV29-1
TGCAGCGTTGAAAGAATAGCGGGAGGAGGGGGTGAGCAGTTCTTC
CSVERIAGGGGEQFF
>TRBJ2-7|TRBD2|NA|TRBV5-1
TGCGCCAGCAGCTATAGCGGGGTTGGGATCTACGAGCAGTACTTC
CASSYSGVGIYEQYF
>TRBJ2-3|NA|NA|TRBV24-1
TGTGCCACCAGGGGGGGGCTGAGCACAGATACGCAGTATTTT
CATRGGLSTDTQYF
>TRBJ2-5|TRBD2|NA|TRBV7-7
TGTGCTAGCAGCTTCGGGGGGTCCAAGGGAGAGACCCAGTACTTC
CASSFGGSKGETQYF
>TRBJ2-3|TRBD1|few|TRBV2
TGTGCCAGCAGCCCCCGAGACAGGGGCACAGATACGCAGTATTTT
CASSPRDRGTDTQYF
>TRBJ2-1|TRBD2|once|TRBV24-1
TGTGCCACCAGTGAACCGGGACTAGCGGGGCCCTTTGACAATGAGCAGTTCTTC
CATSEPGLAGPFDNEQFF
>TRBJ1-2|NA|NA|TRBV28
TGTGCCAGCAGTTTACTGGACAGCTTGTATGGCTACACCTTC
CASSLLDSLYGYTF
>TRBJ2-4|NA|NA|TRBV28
TGTGCCAGCAGGTCCCCGGGGGCCAAAAACATTCAGTACTTC
CASRSPGAKNIQYF
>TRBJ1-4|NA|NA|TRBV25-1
TGTGCCAGCAGTGAATCCGGGGAAGGGAATGAAAAACTGTTTTTT
CASSESGEGNEKLFF